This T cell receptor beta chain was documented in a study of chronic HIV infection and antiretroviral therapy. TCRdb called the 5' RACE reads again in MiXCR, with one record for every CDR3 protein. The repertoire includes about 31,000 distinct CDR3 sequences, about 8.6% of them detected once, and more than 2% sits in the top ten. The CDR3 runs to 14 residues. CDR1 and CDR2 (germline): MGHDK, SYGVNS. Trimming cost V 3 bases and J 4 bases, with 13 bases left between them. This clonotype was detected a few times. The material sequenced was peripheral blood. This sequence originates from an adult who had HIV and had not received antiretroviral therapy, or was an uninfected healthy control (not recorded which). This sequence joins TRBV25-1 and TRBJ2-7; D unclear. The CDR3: CASSDIGSRYEQYF. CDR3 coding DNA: TGTGCCAGCAGTGACATCGGCAGCCGTTACGAGCAGTACTTC.